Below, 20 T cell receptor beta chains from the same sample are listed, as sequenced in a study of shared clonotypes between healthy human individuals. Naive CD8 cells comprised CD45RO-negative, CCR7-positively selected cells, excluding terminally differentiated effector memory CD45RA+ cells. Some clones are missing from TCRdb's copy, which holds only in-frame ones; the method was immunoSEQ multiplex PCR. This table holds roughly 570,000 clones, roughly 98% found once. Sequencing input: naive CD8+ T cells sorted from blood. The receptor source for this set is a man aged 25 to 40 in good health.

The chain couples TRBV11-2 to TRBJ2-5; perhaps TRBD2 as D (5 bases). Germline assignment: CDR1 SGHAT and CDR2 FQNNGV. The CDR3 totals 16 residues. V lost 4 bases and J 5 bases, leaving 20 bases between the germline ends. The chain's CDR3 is CASSSPGRGAVETQYF. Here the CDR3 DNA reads TGTGCCAGCAGCTCCCCCGGTCGGGGTGCGGTGGAGACCCAGTACTTC. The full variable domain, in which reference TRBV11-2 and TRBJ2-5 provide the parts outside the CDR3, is EAGVAQSPRYKIIEKRQSVAFWCNPISGHATLYWYQQILGQGPKLLIQFQNNGVVDDSQLPKDRFSAERLKGVDSTLKIQPAKLEDSAVYLCASSSPGRGAVETQYFGPGTRLLVL.

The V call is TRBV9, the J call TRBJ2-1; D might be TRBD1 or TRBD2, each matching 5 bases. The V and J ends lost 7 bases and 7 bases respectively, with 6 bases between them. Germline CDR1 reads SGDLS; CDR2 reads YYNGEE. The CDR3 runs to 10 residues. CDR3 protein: CASEGNEQFF. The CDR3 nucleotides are TGTGCCAGCGAGGGGAATGAGCAGTTCTTC.

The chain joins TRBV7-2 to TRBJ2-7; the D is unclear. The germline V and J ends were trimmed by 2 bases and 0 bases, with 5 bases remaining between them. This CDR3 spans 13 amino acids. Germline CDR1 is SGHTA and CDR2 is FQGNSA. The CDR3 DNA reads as TGTGCCAGCAGCTTATGGAGCTCCTACGAGCAGTACTTC. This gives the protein CASSLWSSYEQYF. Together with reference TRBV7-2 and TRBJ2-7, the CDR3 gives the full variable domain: GAGVSQSPSNKVTEKGKDVELRCDPISGHTALYWYRQSLGQGLEFLIYFQGNSAPDKSGLPSDRFSAERTGGSVSTLTIQRTQQEDSAVYLCASSLWSSYEQYFGPGTRLTVT.

The CDR3 spells CASGPGSYEQYF. CDR3 coding DNA: TGTGCCAGCGGTCCAGGCTCCTACGAGCAGTACTTC. The rearrangement uses TRBV6-5 and TRBJ2-7, with D hard to call. Germline CDR1 reads MNHEY; CDR2 reads SVGAGI. The V end lost 8 bases, the J end lost 0 bases, and 8 bases lay between the germline ends. CDR3 size: 12 residues.

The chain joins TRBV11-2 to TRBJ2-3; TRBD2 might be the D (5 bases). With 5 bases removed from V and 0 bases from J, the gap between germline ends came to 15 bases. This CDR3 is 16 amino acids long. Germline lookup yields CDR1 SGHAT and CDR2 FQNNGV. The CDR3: CASSAVDSTSTDTQYF. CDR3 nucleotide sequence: TGTGCCAGCAGCGCCGTGGACTCAACTAGCACAGATACGCAGTATTTT.

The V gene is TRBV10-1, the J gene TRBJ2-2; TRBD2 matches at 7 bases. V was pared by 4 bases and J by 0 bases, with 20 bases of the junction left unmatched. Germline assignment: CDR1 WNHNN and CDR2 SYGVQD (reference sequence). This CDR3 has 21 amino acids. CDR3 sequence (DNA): TGCGCCAGCAGTGCCATCGGTACTTGGGCGCGGGAGACTCCGAACACCGGGGAGCTGTTTTTT. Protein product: CASSAIGTWARETPNTGELFF.

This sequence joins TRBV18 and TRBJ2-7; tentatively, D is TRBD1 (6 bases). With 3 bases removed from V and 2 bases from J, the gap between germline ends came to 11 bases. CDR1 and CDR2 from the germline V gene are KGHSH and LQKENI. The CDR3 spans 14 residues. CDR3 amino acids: CASSPSDRTYEQYF. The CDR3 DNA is TGTGCCAGCTCACCCTCGGACAGAACCTACGAGCAGTACTTC.

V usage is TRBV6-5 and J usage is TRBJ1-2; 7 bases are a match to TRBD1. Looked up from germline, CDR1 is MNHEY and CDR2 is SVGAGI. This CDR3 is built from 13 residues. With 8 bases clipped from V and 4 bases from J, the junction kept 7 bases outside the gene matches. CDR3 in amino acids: CASCQTGIYGYTF. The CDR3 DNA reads TGTGCCAGCTGCCAGACAGGGATCTATGGCTACACCTTC.

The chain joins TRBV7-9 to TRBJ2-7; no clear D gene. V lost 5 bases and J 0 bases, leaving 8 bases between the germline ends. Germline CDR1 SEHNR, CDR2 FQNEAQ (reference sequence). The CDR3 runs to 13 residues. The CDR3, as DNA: TGTGCCAGCAGCATCGGCCCCTCCTACGAGCAGTACTTC. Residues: CASSIGPSYEQYF.

The CDR3 nucleotides are TGTGCCAGCAGTAATTCAGCGGGAGTATCCAATGAGCAGTTCTTC. Protein: CASSNSAGVSNEQFF. The chain carries TRBV27 and TRBJ2-1; the match to TRBD2 covers 8 bases. The CDR3 spans 15 residues. Germline V gene sequence: CDR1 MNHEY, CDR2 SMNVEV (reference sequence). The V gene end was trimmed by 5 bases and the J gene end by 6 bases; junction bases not matched to a gene: 9.

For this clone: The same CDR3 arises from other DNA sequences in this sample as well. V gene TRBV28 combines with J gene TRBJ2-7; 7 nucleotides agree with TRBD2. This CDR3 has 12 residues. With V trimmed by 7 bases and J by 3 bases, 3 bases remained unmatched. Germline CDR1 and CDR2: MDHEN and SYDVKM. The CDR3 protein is CASTGTNYEQYF. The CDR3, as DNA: TGTGCCAGCACCGGGACTAACTACGAGCAGTACTTC.

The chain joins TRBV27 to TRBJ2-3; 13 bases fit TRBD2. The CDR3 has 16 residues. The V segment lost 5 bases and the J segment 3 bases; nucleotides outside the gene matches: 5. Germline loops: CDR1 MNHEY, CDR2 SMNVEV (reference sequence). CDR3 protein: CASSRTSGRGTDTQYF. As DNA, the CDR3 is TGTGCCAGCAGTAGAACTAGCGGGAGGGGAACAGATACGCAGTATTTT.

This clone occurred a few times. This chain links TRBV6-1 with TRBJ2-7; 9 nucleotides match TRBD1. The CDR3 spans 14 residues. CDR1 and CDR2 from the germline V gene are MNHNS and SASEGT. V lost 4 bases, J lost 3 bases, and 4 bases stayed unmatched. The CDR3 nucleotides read TGTGCCAGCAGTGCCGGACAGGGGTACTACGAGCAGTACTTC. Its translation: CASSAGQGYYEQYF.

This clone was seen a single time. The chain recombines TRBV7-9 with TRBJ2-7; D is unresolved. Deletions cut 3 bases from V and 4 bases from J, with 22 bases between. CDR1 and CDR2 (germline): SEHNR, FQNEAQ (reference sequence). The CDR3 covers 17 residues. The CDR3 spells CASSLGREGQTSYEQYF. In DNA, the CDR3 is TGTGCCAGCAGCTTGGGTAGGGAAGGTCAAACTTCTTACGAGCAGTACTTC.

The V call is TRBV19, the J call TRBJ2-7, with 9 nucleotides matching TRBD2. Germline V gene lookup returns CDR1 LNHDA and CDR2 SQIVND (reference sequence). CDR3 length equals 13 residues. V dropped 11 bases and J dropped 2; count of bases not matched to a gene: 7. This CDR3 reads CAAAGGLAYEQYF. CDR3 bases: TGTGCCGCAGCGGGGGGATTAGCCTACGAGCAGTACTTC. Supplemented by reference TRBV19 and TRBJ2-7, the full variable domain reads DGGITQSPKYLFRKEGQNVTLSCEQNLNHDAMYWYRQDPGQGLRLIYYSQIVNDFQKGDIAEGYSVSREKKESFPLTVTSAQKNPTAFYLCAAAGGLAYEQYFGPGTRLTVT.

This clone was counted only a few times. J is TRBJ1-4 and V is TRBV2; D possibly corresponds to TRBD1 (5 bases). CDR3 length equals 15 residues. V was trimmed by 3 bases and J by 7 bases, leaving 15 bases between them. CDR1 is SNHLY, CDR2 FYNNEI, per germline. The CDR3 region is CASSDSMGLGEKLFF. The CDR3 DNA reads TGTGCCAGCAGTGATTCTATGGGGCTGGGTGAAAAACTGTTTTTT.

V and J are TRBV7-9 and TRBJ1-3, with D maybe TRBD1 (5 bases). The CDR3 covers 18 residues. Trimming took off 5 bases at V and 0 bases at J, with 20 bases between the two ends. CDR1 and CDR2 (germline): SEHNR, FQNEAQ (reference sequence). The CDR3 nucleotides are TGTGCCAGCAGCCCTATCGATTCGGGGCGAAACTCTGGAAACACCATATATTTT. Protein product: CASSPIDSGRNSGNTIYF.

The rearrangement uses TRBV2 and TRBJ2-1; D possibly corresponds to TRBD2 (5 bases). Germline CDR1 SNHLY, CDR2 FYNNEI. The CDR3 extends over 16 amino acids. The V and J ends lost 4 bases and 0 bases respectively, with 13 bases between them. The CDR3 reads CASSAPSKSSYNEQFF. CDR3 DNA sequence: TGTGCCAGCAGTGCCCCTAGCAAAAGCTCCTACAATGAGCAGTTCTTC.

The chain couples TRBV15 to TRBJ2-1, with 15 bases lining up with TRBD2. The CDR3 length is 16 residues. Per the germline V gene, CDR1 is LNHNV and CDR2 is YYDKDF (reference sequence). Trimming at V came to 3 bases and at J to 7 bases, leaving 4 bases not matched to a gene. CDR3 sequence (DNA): TGTGCCACCAGCAGGGCGGGACTAGCGGGAGGTAATGAGCAGTTCTTC. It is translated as CATSRAGLAGGNEQFF.

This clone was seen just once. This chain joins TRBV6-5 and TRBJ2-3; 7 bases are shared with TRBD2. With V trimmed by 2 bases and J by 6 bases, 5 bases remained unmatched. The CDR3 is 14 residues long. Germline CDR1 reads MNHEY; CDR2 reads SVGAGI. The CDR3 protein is CASSYGREWDTQYF. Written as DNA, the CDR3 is TGTGCCAGCAGTTACGGGCGGGAGTGGGATACGCAGTATTTT.